This entry features one T cell receptor (beta chain) sequence. V shed 2 bases and J 10 bases; nucleotides not matched to a gene: 6. The CDR3 is 15 residues long. Germline V gene sequence: CDR1 KGHSH, CDR2 LQKENI. The sample belongs to a study of T cell changes during pregnancy in multiple sclerosis. Clones were sequenced by immunoSEQ multiplex PCR, and TCRdb holds only the in-frame ones, with some missing. The sample shows roughly 40,000 clones, 91% of them seen only once. This TCR was recovered from a female donor in good health, enrolled as a control in a pregnancy study. Specimen: CD4+ T cells from peripheral blood mononuclear cells, collected after pregnancy. The chain is built from TRBV18 and TRBJ2-1; 12 bases are a match to TRBD2. CDR3 residues: CASSPALAGGEEQFF. The CDR3 region has the DNA TGTGCCAGCTCACCAGCACTAGCGGGAGGAGAGGAGCAGTTCTTC.